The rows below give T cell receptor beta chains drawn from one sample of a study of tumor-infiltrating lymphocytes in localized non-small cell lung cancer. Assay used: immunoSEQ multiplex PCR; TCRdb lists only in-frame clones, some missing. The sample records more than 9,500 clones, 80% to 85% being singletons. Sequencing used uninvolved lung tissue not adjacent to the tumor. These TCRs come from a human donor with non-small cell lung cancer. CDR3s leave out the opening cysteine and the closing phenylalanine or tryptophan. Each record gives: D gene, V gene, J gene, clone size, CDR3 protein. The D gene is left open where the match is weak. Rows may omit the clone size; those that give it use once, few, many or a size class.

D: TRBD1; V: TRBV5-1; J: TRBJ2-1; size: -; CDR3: ASSLASPRQGAGEQF
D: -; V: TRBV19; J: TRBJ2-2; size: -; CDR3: ASSMGVGTGELF
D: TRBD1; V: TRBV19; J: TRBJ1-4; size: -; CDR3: ASRQDRGHEKLF
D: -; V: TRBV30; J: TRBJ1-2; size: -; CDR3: AWKGGGHGYT
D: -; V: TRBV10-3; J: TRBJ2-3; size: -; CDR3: ATSSQTEGFTDTQY
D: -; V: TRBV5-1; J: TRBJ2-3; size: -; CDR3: ASSSTQGTDTQY
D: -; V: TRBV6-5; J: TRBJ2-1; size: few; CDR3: ASRTRYNEQF
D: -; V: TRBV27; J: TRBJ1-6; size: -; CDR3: ASTPSGGSPLH
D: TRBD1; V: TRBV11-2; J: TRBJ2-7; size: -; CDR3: ASSLVQGSYYEQY
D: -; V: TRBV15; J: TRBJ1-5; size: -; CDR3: ATSRDLGRTQPQH
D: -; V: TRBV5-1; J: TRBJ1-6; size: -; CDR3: ASSLSQVVNSPLH
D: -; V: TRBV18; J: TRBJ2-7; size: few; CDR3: ASSRETSYEQY
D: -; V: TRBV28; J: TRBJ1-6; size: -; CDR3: ASTLRGSYNSPLH
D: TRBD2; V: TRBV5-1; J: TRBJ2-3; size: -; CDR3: ASSLAISGGASTDTQY
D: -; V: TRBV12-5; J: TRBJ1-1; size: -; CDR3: ASGLPTGRANTEAF
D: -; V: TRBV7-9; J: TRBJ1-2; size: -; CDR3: ASSGGRGPGDYGYT
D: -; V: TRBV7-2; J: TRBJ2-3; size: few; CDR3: ASSLAHQAPDTQY
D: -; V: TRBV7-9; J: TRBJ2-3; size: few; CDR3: ASSLALGSVGTQY
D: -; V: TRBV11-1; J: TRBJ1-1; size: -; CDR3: ASRVLQGGVAEAF
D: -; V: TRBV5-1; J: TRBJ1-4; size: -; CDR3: ASKRGPNEKLF
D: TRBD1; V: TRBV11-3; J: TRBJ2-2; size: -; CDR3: ASGTGILGELF
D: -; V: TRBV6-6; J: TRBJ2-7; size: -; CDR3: ASSPRSDSSYEQY
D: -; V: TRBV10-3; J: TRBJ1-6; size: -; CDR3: ATRTLPNSPLH
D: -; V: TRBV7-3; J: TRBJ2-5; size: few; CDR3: ASSQDPQETQY
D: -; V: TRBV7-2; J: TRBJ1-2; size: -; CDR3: ASSLTVDYGYT